This record looks at one TCR beta chain sequence and its context. This receptor's antigen is unknown. Qualities for individual bases were not recorded, and no much larger clone is one base off. From a lookup of the germline V gene, CDR1 and CDR2 are SNHLY and FYNNEI. Germline trimming amounts to 6 bases on V and 5 bases on J, with 7 as the count of junction bases outside the gene matches. Including cysteine and phenylalanine, the CDR3 has 15 amino acids. The only DNA kept is the CDR3, 45 bases in frame from the first base. The sample originates from a study of cytomegalovirus exposure and HLA in healthy donors (dated by TCRdb to the late 2010s). About the study as a whole: According to a later analysis, one platform produced both the 110 or so validation repertoires and the approximately 660 repertoires of the first cohort. To predict cytomegalovirus infection status, the study combined high-throughput TCR immunosequencing, statistical association of individual TCRs with disease status, and machine learning. Besides the first cohort of 500 to 700 subjects, a separate validation cohort made up of 120 or so different subjects was used. The aim of the study was to test whether cataloging public T cell receptors could identify signatures of past pathogen exposure.

Libraries were made using the immunoSEQ multiplex PCR assay. The paper's data handling went like this. A statistical classification framework was built to diagnose cytomegalovirus status from the catalog of TCR beta chain sequences. TCRdb took this table from immuneACCESS and kept in-frame rearrangements with V and J called. Such tables lack part of the clones; where checked against another copy, unresolved V genes explain under half of the gap, and the rest is unexplained. V and J calls and clone size come straight from that table; D and trimming were deduced from the DNA. Counted in this sample were 200,000 to 250,000 clones; about 86% of them appeared once. The ten largest account for just under 3% of the sample. Separate from the approximately 700-subject first cohort, the validation cohort of around 130 subjects was the group to which the donors belonged. General study outcomes and caveats: A later analysis lacked HLA typing for the validation cohort, so it scored co-occurrence in that cohort across all 110 or so repertoires. Across donors, most TCR sequences were observed very rarely, whereas some public TCRs were present in many individuals. The authors suggested that the approach could potentially be generalized to other disease states and immunological phenotypes. Three of the identified cytomegalovirus-associated TCR beta chains were confirmed in vitro to be specific for cytomegalovirus antigens. The study listed 164 TCR beta chains as associated with cytomegalovirus. Subsequent analysis determined that TCRs grouped into clusters in the first cohort also showed a tendency toward co-occurrence across the roughly 130 validation repertoires, and approximately 94% of cluster scores exceeded 0. The classifier was reported to diagnose cytomegalovirus status with high specificity and sensitivity in both the original cohort and the validation cohort.

Recombination joined TRBV2 with TRBJ1-1; the central 12 bases match TRBD1. This clonotype originated in a woman aged 18-29 years in good health and CMV-seronegative. Input material: PBMCs. The CDR3 protein is CASRGQGARRTEAFF. The sequenced DNA: TGTGCCAGCAGGGGACAGGGGGCGCGAAGAACTGAAGCTTTCTTT.